The rows below give T cell receptor beta chains drawn from one sample of a study of cytomegalovirus exposure and HLA in healthy donors. Repertoires were generated with immunoSEQ multiplex PCR, while TCRdb's copy carries only in-frame clones and drops some. The table shows roughly 130,000 clones, with about 90% occurring only once. Specimen: PBMCs. The receptors were sampled from a man aged 25-45 years in good health and CMV-seronegative. The conserved cysteine and the conserved F or W are not part of the CDR3 here.

j_gene	v_gene	CDR3aa
TRBJ2-4	TRBV6-6	ASSYSGGGAPNIQY
TRBJ2-2	TRBV19	ASKVSGANTGELF
TRBJ1-5	TRBV7-8	ASSLGSGQPQH
TRBJ1-5	TRBV4-1	ASSPRGVGNQPQH
TRBJ1-2	TRBV19	ASSIRGPYGYT
TRBJ2-2	TRBV10-3	AISESPRANTGELF
TRBJ2-2	TRBV4-1	ASSGGTGPTGELF
TRBJ1-6	TRBV19	ASSARSVGVSPLH
TRBJ2-1	TRBV6-5	ASRNDGTSINEQF
TRBJ1-5	TRBV6-5	ASSFSFNQPQH
TRBJ1-1	TRBV4-1	ASRRQGGTEAF
TRBJ2-3	TRBV18	ASSSRTGSTDTQY
TRBJ2-1	TRBV9	ASSVRTGLSNEQF
TRBJ2-7	TRBV7-2	ASSIIFAPGHSYEQY
TRBJ2-1	TRBV27	ASRASGGQNEQF
TRBJ1-5	TRBV27	ASSFKSNQPQH
TRBJ1-6	TRBV28	ASSLSSRGSYNSPLH
TRBJ1-3	TRBV6-5	ASSYTGGNGNTIY
TRBJ1-5	TRBV4-1	ASSQDYSTFNQPQH
TRBJ2-7	TRBV27	ASTLTGSGLDEQY
TRBJ1-1	TRBV19	AITGGTEAF
TRBJ1-1	TRBV6-6	ASRPDRMNTEAF
TRBJ1-2	TRBV11-2	ASSNNYGYT
TRBJ2-2	TRBV7-9	ASSSYGQGPYTGELF
TRBJ1-6	TRBV6-6	ASSLDRVDSPLH
TRBJ2-2	TRBV6-5	ASSQLAGDTGELF
TRBJ2-1	TRBV4-1	ASSQDAGGNNEQF
TRBJ1-2	TRBV5-1	ASRWGQGAYGYT
TRBJ1-2	TRBV27	ASSDRGRHGYT
TRBJ1-6	TRBV4-2	ASSQDLGRTSPLH
TRBJ1-2	TRBV27	ASKEGGEYGYT
TRBJ1-3	TRBV27	ASSVTLQGAVGNTIY
TRBJ2-3	TRBV5-8	ASSLASGVTDTQY
TRBJ2-7	TRBV10-2	ASSESLTSEQFDEQY
TRBJ1-5	TRBV6-5	ASRAGGLQPQH
TRBJ1-6	TRBV5-1	ASSLAGGLSGDLH
TRBJ2-6	TRBV18	ASSRSEDRVGANVLT
TRBJ2-1	TRBV5-1	ASSWQTQVRYNEQF
TRBJ1-4	TRBV5-1	ASRSVGINEKLF
TRBJ2-2	TRBV11-1	ASSRTAEQGTGELF
TRBJ2-6	TRBV4-1	ASSQPRSGSGANVLT
TRBJ2-7	TRBV6-5	ASSPDRGEYEQY
TRBJ2-7	TRBV7-6	ASSLMSQGAGEQY
TRBJ2-7	TRBV28	ASSSSSGGPSYEQY
TRBJ2-3	TRBV27	ASRWGVRADTQY
TRBJ1-1	TRBV19	ASSMGTGNRWGNTEAF
TRBJ1-3	TRBV7-9	ASSLARPPSGNTIY